This T cell receptor beta chain emerged from a study of blood T cell repertoires in COVID-19. Overall study context: There were acute and convalescent COVID-19 samples, and they came from the United States, Italy and Spain.

Original processing methods: Reference gene primers were amplified, and this amplification served to estimate nucleated cell counts. The protocol was immunoSEQ multiplex PCR, while the TCRdb copy is restricted to in-frame clones and leaves out a portion. V and J calls and clone size come straight from that table; D and trimming were deduced from the DNA. This repertoire shows about 200,000 clones, about 88% found once; its top ten account for roughly 5.6%. V lost 0 bases to trimming and J lost 1 base, with 10 bases between them. The CDR3 extends over 16 amino acids. Germline V gene sequence: CDR1 SEHNR, CDR2 FQNEAQ (reference sequence).

Sequencing was done on a sample of peripheral blood. The source is a man aged 40-49 years with active or convalescent COVID-19. The chain carries TRBV7-9 and TRBJ2-1, with a tentative D call TRBD1 (6 bases). The CDR3 DNA sequence: TGTGCCAGCAGCTTAGCATTCAGGGGATCCTACAATGAGCAGTTCTTC. Protein: CASSLAFRGSYNEQFF.